The clone carrying this TCR beta chain was seen a handful of times. The entry originates in a study of tumor-infiltrating lymphocytes in primary liver carcinoma. Alongside blood RNA obtained from unsorted whole blood, germline DNA was also extracted. The V end lost 5 bases, the J end lost 2 bases, and 3 bases lay between the germline ends. The CDR3 is made up of 12 amino acids. Using a constant-region primer together with ProtoScript II reverse transcriptase, TCR beta cDNA was made from roughly 540 ng of total RNA. Three nested multiplex PCR rounds, a slightly modified ARM-PCR method, built the TCR beta libraries. The opening two PCR rounds, around 9 cycles each, paired TRBV1-TRBV30 forward primers with a C-beta reverse primer. TCRdb reprocessed the multiplex PCR reads via MiXCR and lists one record per CDR3 protein. The sample includes some 190,000 distinct CDR3 sequences, 60% seen only once; the top ten take less than 75%.

Input material: peripheral blood. This TCR was recovered from a man aged 35 to 55 with primary liver carcinoma and hepatitis B virus infection. The rearrangement uses TRBV12-3 or TRBV12-4 and TRBJ2-2; no firm D call. CDR3 sequence reads: CASSHNTGELFF. The CDR3 DNA follows: TGTGCCAGCAGTCATAACACCGGGGAGCTGTTTTTT.